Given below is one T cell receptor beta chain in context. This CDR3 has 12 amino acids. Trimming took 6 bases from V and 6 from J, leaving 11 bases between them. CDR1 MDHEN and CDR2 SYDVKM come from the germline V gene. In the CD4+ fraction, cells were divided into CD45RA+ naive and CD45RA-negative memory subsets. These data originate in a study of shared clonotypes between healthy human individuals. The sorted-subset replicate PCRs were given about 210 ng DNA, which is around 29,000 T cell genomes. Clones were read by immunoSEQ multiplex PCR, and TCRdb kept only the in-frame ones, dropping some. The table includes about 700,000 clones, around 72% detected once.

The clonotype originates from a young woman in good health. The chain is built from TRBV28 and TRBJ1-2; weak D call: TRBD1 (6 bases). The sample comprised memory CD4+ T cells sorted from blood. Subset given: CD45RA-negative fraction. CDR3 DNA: TGTGCCAGCAGCAAAGGGGGAAATGGCTACACCTTC. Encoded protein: CASSKGGNGYTF.